The 10 T cell receptor beta chains below come from one sample, sequenced in a study of T cell changes during pregnancy in multiple sclerosis. Some clones are missing from TCRdb's copy, which holds only in-frame ones; the method was immunoSEQ multiplex PCR. Of about 24,000 clones in the sample, 90% were seen once. This specimen was CD8+ T cells from peripheral blood mononuclear cells, taken in the third trimester of pregnancy. These TCRs come from a female donor in good health, enrolled as a control in a pregnancy study.

The CDR3 DNA follows: TGTGCCAGTAGTTCAGGGGGAGAGAGGGAGCAGTACTTC. Residues: CASSSGGEREQYF. V and J are TRBV19 and TRBJ2-7; TRBD1 aligns across 7 bases. V shed 5 bases, J shed 7 bases, and the junction held 8 bases outside the gene matches. This CDR3 has 13 amino acids. Germline values: CDR1 LNHDA, CDR2 SQIVND (reference sequence).

The chain employs TRBV5-4 and TRBJ2-2; tentatively, D is TRBD1 (6 bases). V lost 5 bases, J lost 6 bases, and 14 bases lay in between. Germline-derived CDR1 and CDR2 are SGHNT and YYREEE (reference sequence). The CDR3 runs 14 residues. CDR3 nucleotides: TGTGCCAGCAGTGAATCAGGGGACGCCGGGGAGCTGTTTTTT. Its protein is CASSESGDAGELFF.

A single count supports this clone. The rearrangement uses TRBV5-4 and TRBJ1-2; a weak D match, TRBD1 (6 bases). The CDR3 length is 15 residues. V shed 0 bases and J shed 3 bases, with 12 bases lying between them. The germline CDR1 and CDR2 sequences are SGHNT and YYREEE (reference sequence). The CDR3, as DNA: TGTGCCAGCAGCTTGGACAGACAGGACCACTATGGCTACACCTTC. As protein: CASSLDRQDHYGYTF.

The chain links TRBV23-1 to TRBJ2-7; D gene unclear. TRBV23-1 is classed as an ORF, of uncertain function. CDR3 length: 17 amino acids. Trimming pared 8 bases from V and 3 bases from J, leaving 26 bases between. CDR3 amino acids: CASPFKGPEVKDYEQYF. The CDR3 region has the DNA TGCGCCAGCCCATTTAAAGGCCCCGAGGTAAAAGACTACGAGCAGTACTTC.

The J gene is TRBJ2-1, the V gene TRBV7-9, with TRBD2 matching over 11 bases. Germline values: CDR1 SEHNR, CDR2 FQNEAQ (reference sequence). The CDR3 runs 15 residues. Germline trimming cut 3 bases from V and 8 bases from J; bases unmatched to any gene: 6. CDR3 DNA sequence: TGTGCCAGCAGCTTGGGTAGCGGGGGGGCTCATGAGCAGTTCTTC. It encodes CASSLGSGGAHEQFF.

The V and J genes are TRBV6-4 and TRBJ2-3; D is possibly TRBD2 (5 bases). CDR1 and CDR2 (germline): MRHNA, SNTAGT. The CDR3 consists of 14 residues. V shed 2 bases and J shed 3 bases, with 9 bases lying between them. Written as DNA, the CDR3 is TGTGCCAGCAGTGACGGAGCGGAAACAGATACGCAGTATTTT. This sequence encodes CASSDGAETDTQYF.

In DNA form, the CDR3 reads TGTGCCAGCAGTGAAGCGTTGGGCAGGGGGAGTTCTGAAGCTTTCTTT. As protein: CASSEALGRGSSEAFF. The chain uses TRBV6-1 and TRBJ1-1; the match to TRBD1 covers 7 bases. The CDR3 is 16 amino acids. Germline V CDR1 and CDR2: MNHNS, SASEGT. V trimming: 0 bases; J trimming: 6 bases; junction bases outside the gene matches: 10.

The chain uses TRBV4-2 and TRBJ2-1; 8 bases are a match to TRBD1. Losses at the gene ends were 0 bases for V and 8 bases for J; bases not matched to a gene: 6. The CDR3 extends over 15 amino acids. Looked up from germline, CDR1 is LGHNA and CDR2 is YNFKEQ. In DNA form, the CDR3 reads TGTGCCAGCAGCCAAGAGGTAGCAGGGGGCCATGAGCAGTTCTTC. It specifies CASSQEVAGGHEQFF.

The J gene is TRBJ2-7, the V gene TRBV7-9; 8 bases are shared with TRBD2. After removal of 6 bases from V and 7 bases from J, the junction contained 20 bases not matched to a gene. The length of the CDR3 is 17 residues. Germline V gene data show CDR1 as SEHNR and CDR2 as FQNEAQ (reference sequence). The CDR3 nucleotides read TGTGCCAGCAGTGGGGGGGGGAAACTAGCGGATCCATGGGAGCAGTACTTC. The encoded protein is CASSGGGKLADPWEQYF.

The rearrangement links TRBV27 to TRBJ2-7; 7 bases fit TRBD2. The CDR3 is made up of 14 amino acids. The V gene end was trimmed by 5 bases and the J gene end by 6 bases; junction bases not matched to a gene: 10. Germline V CDR1 and CDR2: MNHEY, SMNVEV (reference sequence). The CDR3 region has the DNA TGTGCCAGCAGTCCCCGGGGAGGGAGCCTCGAGCAGTACTTC. It translates to CASSPRGGSLEQYF.